This T cell receptor (beta chain) was identified during a study of cytomegalovirus exposure and HLA in healthy donors. The study, taken as a whole, reports: Associated with cytomegalovirus, according to the listing, were 164 TCR beta chains.

PCR used 60 Vbeta primers and 13 Jbeta primers. Assay used: immunoSEQ multiplex PCR; TCRdb lists only in-frame clones, some missing. The profile covers about 140,000 clones, with about four fifths appearing a single time and more than 4% taken by the ten largest. This clone has only one observation. Its specificity is not known. Sequences were obtained from PBMCs. The sequence came from a man aged 35 to 55 in good health and CMV-seropositive.

The CDR3 spells CASSGTSGAANEQFF. As DNA, the CDR3 is TGTGCCAGCAGTGGGACTAGCGGGGCCGCCAATGAGCAGTTCTTC. The rearrangement joins TRBV7-9 to TRBJ2-1; 13 bases line up with TRBD2. Germline loops: CDR1 SEHNR, CDR2 FQNEAQ (reference sequence). The CDR3 is 15 residues long. With 6 bases clipped from V and 6 bases from J, the junction kept 5 bases outside the gene matches.